There are a few counts of the clone carrying this T cell receptor beta chain. Its antigen is undetermined. In germline, CDR1 is DFQATT, CDR2 SNEGSKA (reference sequence). CDR3 length: 11 residues. The J segment lost 6 bases and the V segment lost 4 bases, leaving 0 bases of the junction unmatched. These data are taken from a study of neoadjuvant anti-PD-1 for oral cavity cancer. Study results and caveats: Pretreatment Treg/Th17 ratio correlated inversely with post-treatment tumor clonality.

Data came from immunoSEQ multiplex PCR; TCRdb stores just in-frame clones and leaves some out. The sample lists 20,000 to 25,000 clones, around a quarter seen once, with about 16% in the top ten. As for time point: after neoadjuvant nivolumab, at surgical resection. The sequencing used tumor tissue, collected after nivolumab (anti-PD-1) treatment. This TCR derives from a person aged 35 to 85 with oral cavity squamous cell carcinoma. V and J are TRBV20-1 and TRBJ2-1, with 7 bases lining up with TRBD1. The CDR3: CSATGGNEQFF. Here the CDR3 DNA reads TGCAGTGCTACAGGGGGCAATGAGCAGTTCTTC.